A single sample is the source of the 7 T cell receptor beta chains below, sequenced in a study of kidney transplant recipient with SARS-CoV-2 infection. TCRdb re-called the reads with MiXCR, one entry per CDR3 protein. Among fewer than 250,000 distinct CDR3 sequences, more than 25% were seen once, and the ten largest hold less than 8.5%. The source material was a blood sample, sampled at baseline and on day 111 from a kidney transplant recipient. The receptor source for this set is a male patient aged 25-45 years who had COVID-19 and was a kidney transplant recipient. The T cells may partly be graft donor cells.

About this clonotype itself: A single base separates this from a much larger clone, so it may be a read error. This sequence joins TRBV5-3 and TRBJ1-2; no firm D call. TRBV5-3 belongs to the ORF category, with a function that is uncertain. The ends were cut back, 6 bases at V and 4 bases at J, with 22 bases in the middle. The CDR3 has 16 residues. In nucleotides, the CDR3 is TGTGCCAGAACGGCGAGAGTGGTGAGAAAGACCTATGGCTACACCTTC. Translating gives CARTARVVRKTYGYTF.

This chain joins TRBV16 and TRBJ1-2; D gene unclear. Germline CDR1 reads KGHSY; CDR2 reads FQNENV. The ends were cut back, 5 bases at V and 6 bases at J, with 25 bases in the middle. This CDR3 has 17 residues. The CDR3 loop reads CASSGRWVVRKTHGYTF. The CDR3 coding sequence is TGTGCCAGCAGCGGACGGTGGGTCGTTAGAAAGACCCATGGCTACACCTTC.

The chain uses TRBV6-2 or TRBV6-3 and TRBJ2-1; no clear D gene. V lost 2 bases, J lost 7 bases, and 6 bases lay in between. The CDR3 runs 12 residues. Per the germline V gene, CDR1 is MNHEY and CDR2 is SVGEGT. This CDR3 is CASSYTVNEQFF. DNA for the CDR3: TGTGCCAGCAGTTACACGGTGAATGAGCAGTTCTTC.

This chain connects TRBV7-9 to TRBJ2-5; D unresolved. The CDR3 contains 15 residues. Trimming cost V 2 bases and J 1 base, with 11 bases left between them. The germline V gene has CDR1 SEHNR and CDR2 FQNEAQ (reference sequence). Here the CDR3 reads CASSLFAGVQETQYF. The CDR3 bases are TGTGCCAGCAGCTTATTTGCCGGAGTCCAAGAGACCCAGTACTTC.

This clonotype occurred many times. The CDR3 DNA reads as TGTGCCAGCAGTTTCCCTCACTCGACTAGCGGGATTCTCACAGATACGCAGTATTTT. It codes for CASSFPHSTSGILTDTQYF. The V gene is TRBV28, the J gene TRBJ2-3; 11 positions match TRBD2. The germline gives CDR1 MDHEN, CDR2 SYDVKM. CDR3 length: 19 amino acids. V was pared by 3 bases and J by 2 bases, with 13 bases of the junction left unmatched.

In its sample, this clonotype was seen many times. The chain couples TRBV7-8 to TRBJ1-1; D is unclear. Trimming took 1 base from V and 3 from J, leaving 15 bases between them. The germline gives CDR1 SGHVS, CDR2 FQNEAQ. CDR3 length: 16 amino acids. CDR3 DNA: TGTGCCAGCAGCTTAGAGGTGTGGTCCCCGGACACTGAAGCTTTCTTT. Translated: CASSLEVWSPDTEAFF.

With respect to this clonotype: A much larger clone is a single base away; this may be a read error. The chain couples TRBV12-3 or TRBV12-4 to TRBJ1-1, with no clear D. The CDR3 loop spans 13 amino acids. The DNA of the CDR3 is TGTGCCGGCAGTTTAGACCCGCGGACTGAAGCTTTCTTT. Protein: CAGSLDPRTEAFF.